This T cell receptor (beta chain) emerged from a study of T cell repertoires in cytomegalovirus infection. With respect to this clonotype: Its cognate antigen is unknown.

One entry per CDR3 protein results from TCRdb running MiXCR on the reads. The repertoire holds around 750,000 distinct CDR3 sequences, roughly 33% seen once, with around 12% in the top ten. Regarding the study as a whole: Frequencies of public TCR beta families were cumulated, and this identified carriers of CMV plus the relevant HLA.

V lost 6 bases and J 6 bases, leaving 7 bases between the germline ends. The CDR3 spans 11 residues. This clonotype was obtained from a human donor in good health (CMV status not recorded). Some clones in this sample may be carry-over from other donors' samples. The rearrangement links TRBV12-3 or TRBV12-4 to TRBJ2-3; D is uncertain. This specimen was cultured CD8+ T cells from PBMCs, taken from culture after CMV antigen stimulation. The CDR3 DNA reads as TGTGCCAGCAGATTATATGATACGCAGTATTTT. Residues: CASRLYDTQYF.